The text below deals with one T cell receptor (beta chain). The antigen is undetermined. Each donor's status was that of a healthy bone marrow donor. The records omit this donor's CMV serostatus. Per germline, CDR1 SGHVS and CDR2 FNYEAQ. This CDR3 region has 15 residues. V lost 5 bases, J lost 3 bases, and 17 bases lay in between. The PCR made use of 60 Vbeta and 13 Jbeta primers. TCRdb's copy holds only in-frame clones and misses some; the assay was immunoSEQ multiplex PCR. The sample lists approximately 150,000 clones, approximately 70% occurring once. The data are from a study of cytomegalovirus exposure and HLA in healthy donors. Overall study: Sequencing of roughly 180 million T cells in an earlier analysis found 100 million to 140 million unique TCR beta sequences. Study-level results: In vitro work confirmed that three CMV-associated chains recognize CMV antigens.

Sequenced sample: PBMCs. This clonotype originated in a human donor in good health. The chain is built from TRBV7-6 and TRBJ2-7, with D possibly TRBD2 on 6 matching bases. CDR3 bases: TGTGCCAGCAGCCTCATGCGCGGGGTTAACTACGAGCAGTACTTC. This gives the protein CASSLMRGVNYEQYF.